The next 2 T cell receptor beta chains were all read from a single sample in a study of early T cells in non-severe SARS-CoV-2 infection. TCRdb re-derived calls from the 5' RACE reads in MiXCR, one entry per CDR3 protein. This table holds roughly 90,000 distinct CDR3 sequences, 12% to 15% found once. The specimen sequenced was whole blood. The source is an adult who was a healthcare worker with PCR-confirmed SARS-CoV-2 infection or an uninfected control (not recorded which).

V and J are TRBV7-3 and TRBJ2-7; either TRBD1 or TRBD2 may fit D (5 bases each). The V gene lost 2 bases and the J gene lost 4 bases, with 12 bases spanning the gap. This CDR3 has 14 residues. Per the germline V gene, CDR1 is SGHTA and CDR2 is FQGTGA. The CDR3 region is CASSLSPGPYEQYF. The CDR3 DNA reads TGTGCCAGCAGCTTATCTCCGGGACCATACGAGCAGTACTTC.

This clonotype was seen a few times. The chain joins TRBV7-2 to TRBJ1-1; no firm D call. This CDR3 is built from 17 residues. The V and J ends lost 1 base and 0 bases respectively, with 15 bases between them. Germline V CDR1 and CDR2: SGHTA, FQGNSA. The CDR3 protein is CASSLVPPPAMNTEAFF. The DNA for the CDR3 is TGTGCCAGCAGCTTAGTTCCCCCACCAGCCATGAACACTGAAGCTTTCTTT.